This record looks at one T cell receptor beta chain sequence and its context. Antigen specificity is unknown. The time point denotes: blood 4 weeks post-SBRT, at nephrectomy. Treatment in this sample: 15 Gy SBRT to primary tumor, nephrectomy 4 weeks later. Radiation-treated patients gave blood at baseline, week 2 and week 4. The CDR3 extends over 14 amino acids. Germline V gene lookup returns CDR1 SEHNR and CDR2 FQNEAQ (reference sequence). The V end was cut by 2 bases, the J end by 0 bases, with 7 bases between. The repertoire was sequenced with immunoSEQ multiplex PCR; TCRdb's copy has only in-frame clones and lacks some. The sample includes about 73,000 clones, around four fifths seen only once; the top ten take more than 2%. This sample was included in a study of radiation and T cells in renal cell carcinoma. The study's findings and limits: From baseline, blood top tumor clonotypes peaked at 2 weeks post-radiation.

This specimen was blood, taken from a patient whose treatment included radiotherapy and nephrectomy. V usage is TRBV7-9 and J usage is TRBJ1-1, with no clear D. This TCR was sampled from a woman between 55 and 75 years old with renal cell carcinoma. This CDR3 reads CASSLLAMNTEAFF. The DNA of the CDR3 is TGTGCCAGCAGCTTACTAGCCATGAACACTGAAGCTTTCTTT.